This is a list of T cell receptor beta chains from one sample in a study of Graves' ophthalmopathy and Graves' hyperthyroidism. Using its own MiXCR run on the multiplex PCR reads, TCRdb lists one record per CDR3 protein. The sample shows 650,000 to 900,000 distinct CDR3 sequences, 40% of them seen only once. The sample comprised peripheral blood. Source of these receptors: an adult man with Graves' ophthalmopathy. Each CDR3 is given with its conserved first and last residue. D genes are given only for firm matches. The size field is filled for only some rows; it gives once, few, many or a size class.

-	TRBJ2-7	TRBV29-1	TRBD1	CSGRDRGQYF	TGCAGCGGTCGTGACAGGGGGCAGTACTTC
few	TRBJ2-7	TRBV20-1	-	CSATLALSYEQYF	TGCAGTGCCACGTTGGCCCTTTCCTACGAGCAGTACTTC
-	TRBJ2-2	TRBV2	-	CASSYPALRNTGELFF	TGTGCCAGCAGTTACCCGGCTTTAAGGAACACCGGGGAGCTGTTTTTT
many	TRBJ1-1	TRBV29-1	TRBD1	CSVARGQATEAFF	TGCAGCGTCGCAAGGGGACAGGCCACTGAAGCTTTCTTT
few	TRBJ1-5	TRBV5-5	-	CASSLWTDDSNQPQHF	TGCGCCAGCAGCCTATGGACAGATGATAGCAATCAGCCCCAGCATTTT
once	TRBJ2-5	TRBV20-1	TRBD2	CSARGTSGRQETQYF	TGCAGTGCACGAGGGACTAGCGGGAGACAAGAGACCCAGTACTTC
-	TRBJ1-2	TRBV4-3	TRBD1	CASSAGQGNYGCTF	TGCGCCAGCAGTGCGGGACAGGGCAACTATGGCTGCACCTTC
many	TRBJ2-5	TRBV12-3/TRBV12-4	-	CASSLALTRYF	TGTGCCAGCAGTTTAGCGCTAACCCGGTACTTC
once	TRBJ2-3	TRBV2	TRBD2	CACSGLAGTDTQYF	TGTGCCTGCAGTGGACTAGCCGGCACAGATACGCAGTATTTT
few	TRBJ2-7	TRBV28	TRBD2	CASKGGRPSYEQYF	TGTGCCAGCAAGGGAGGGAGGCCGTCCTACGAGCAGTACTTC
-	TRBJ2-7	TRBV10-1	TRBD1	CASSESLGTGQDEQYF	TGCGCCAGCAGTGAGTCGTTGGGGACAGGACAGGACGAGCAGTACTTC
many	TRBJ2-2	TRBV13	-	CASTLSGELFF	TGTGCCAGCACGTTATCCGGGGAGCTGTTTTTT